The 32 T cell receptor beta chains below all came from one sample that was sequenced in a study of blood T cell repertoires in COVID-19. Repertoires were generated with immunoSEQ multiplex PCR, while TCRdb's copy carries only in-frame clones and drops some. Of some 110,000 clones in the sample, around 74% are singletons; the top ten hold approximately 19%. Material for sequencing was peripheral blood. The origin of the receptors is a woman in her 70s with acute or convalescent COVID-19.

The chain uses TRBV19 and TRBJ1-5, with 8 nucleotides matching TRBD1. CDR1 and CDR2 from the germline V gene are LNHDA and SQIVND (reference sequence). The CDR3 sequence is 18 residues long. Unmatched junction bases numbered 20, after V lost 4 bases and J lost 9 bases. The CDR3 bases are TGTGCCAGTAGTACTCTAGGTTCAGGGGGCCGTTCAATCGTGCCCCAGCATTTT. Translation: CASSTLGSGGRSIVPQHF.

V and J are TRBV10-2 and TRBJ1-2; D is undetermined. V lost 3 bases and J lost 9, with 11 bases in between. In germline, CDR1 is WSHSY, CDR2 SAAADI. CDR3 length equals 12 residues. CDR3 sequence reads: CASSESRQSYTF. In DNA form, the CDR3 reads TGCGCCAGCAGTGAATCCAGGCAAAGCTACACCTTC.

J is TRBJ2-2 and V is TRBV3-1 (or the pseudogene TRBV3-2); TRBD1 matches at 9 bases. The junction had 11 bases not matched to a gene; V was cut back by 1 base and J by 8 bases. In germline, CDR1 is LGHDT, CDR2 YNNKEL (reference sequence). CDR3 size: 17 residues. The CDR3 bases are TGTGCCAGCAGCCAAGGCCCGGGACAGGGTATTTTAGGGGAGCTGTTTTTT. It specifies CASSQGPGQGILGELFF.

The rearrangement joins TRBV11-2 to TRBJ2-6; 9 bases are shared with TRBD1. CDR1 is SGHAT, CDR2 FQNNGV, per germline. The CDR3 spans 19 residues. V was pared by 3 bases and J by 4 bases, with 13 bases of the junction left unmatched. CDR3 residues: CASSFSGTGSLSGANVLTF. In DNA form, the CDR3 reads TGTGCCAGCAGCTTTTCCGGGACAGGGTCTTTATCAGGGGCCAACGTCCTGACTTTC.

The chain has TRBV5-6 and TRBJ1-1; D possibly corresponds to TRBD1 (5 bases). V was shortened by 4 bases and J by 3 bases, with 13 bases between the two germline ends. This CDR3 has 14 residues. Germline V gene sequence: CDR1 SGHDT, CDR2 YYEEEE. The CDR3 DNA reads TGTGCCAGCAGCCCTCTCAGGGTGGACACTGAAGCTTTCTTT. Its translation: CASSPLRVDTEAFF.

The gene calls are TRBV5-1 and TRBJ1-3; no reliable D call. CDR3 size: 15 residues. CDR1 and CDR2 from the germline V gene are SGHRS and YFSETQ. The ends were cut back, 4 bases at V and 4 bases at J, with 15 bases in the middle. The CDR3 DNA follows: TGCGCCAGCAGCGTGTCCAGCGACTTGGGAAACACCATATATTTT. Its protein is CASSVSSDLGNTIYF. Using reference TRBV5-1 and TRBJ1-3 for the parts outside the CDR3, the full variable domain is KAGVTQTPRYLIKTRGQQVTLSCSPISGHRSVSWYQQTPGQGLQFLFEYFSETQRNKGNFPGRFSGRQFSNSRSEMNVSTLELGDSALYLCASSVSSDLGNTIYFGEGSWLTVV.

The CDR3 DNA follows: TGTGCCAGCCGGACCAGCGGGGGGGCGATGACTGAGCAGTTCTTC. Protein sequence: CASRTSGGAMTEQFF. The V and J genes are TRBV7-8 and TRBJ2-1; 10 bases line up with TRBD2. The V segment lost 8 bases and the J segment 9 bases; nucleotides outside the gene matches: 13. Germline loops: CDR1 SGHVS, CDR2 FQNEAQ. CDR3 length equals 15 residues.

V is TRBV19 and J is TRBJ2-1; TRBD2 matches 8 bases. The ends lost 6 bases at V and 5 bases at J; junction bases unmatched: 9. The CDR3 extends over 15 amino acids. Per germline, CDR1 LNHDA and CDR2 SQIVND (reference sequence). The CDR3 reads CASRVRGDFDNEQFF. CDR3 DNA: TGTGCCAGTAGGGTGCGGGGGGATTTCGACAATGAGCAGTTCTTC.

This clone came up once. This chain uses TRBV18 with TRBJ1-5, with D uncertain. The CDR3 totals 13 residues. CDR1 is KGHSH and CDR2 is LQKENI in the germline V gene. V was clipped by 2 bases and J by 6 bases, with 8 bases between them. CDR3: CASSPSGSQPQHF. The CDR3 nucleotides are TGTGCCAGCTCACCAAGTGGGAGTCAGCCCCAGCATTTT.

The chain couples TRBV6-5 to TRBJ2-2; tentatively, D is TRBD2 (7 bases). V was pared by 8 bases and J by 3 bases, with 13 bases between. This CDR3 contains 14 residues. CDR1 MNHEY and CDR2 SVGAGI come from the germline V gene. CDR3 sequence: CASLRGADTGELFF. CDR3 bases: TGTGCCAGCCTACGGGGGGCTGACACCGGGGAGCTGTTTTTT.

This clone occurred a few times. This chain connects TRBV21-1 to TRBJ1-4. TRBV21-1 is an annotated pseudogene. The CDR3 consists of 14 residues. The CDR3 is CASRRDYADEKLFF. DNA of the CDR3: TGTGCCAGCAGGAGGGATTATGCGGATGAAAAACTGTTTTTT.

This chain links TRBV30 with TRBJ1-1; D gene ambiguous. CDR3 size: 12 residues. The V end lost 3 bases, the J end lost 5 bases, and 10 bases lay between the germline ends. Germline V gives CDR1 GTSNPN, CDR2 SVGIG (reference sequence). The CDR3 sequence is CAWREGFTEAFF. As DNA, the CDR3 is TGTGCCTGGAGAGAGGGATTTACTGAAGCTTTCTTT. Together with reference TRBV30 and TRBJ1-1, the CDR3 gives the full variable domain: SQTIHQWPATLVQPVGSPLSLECTVEGTSNPNLYWYRQAAGRGLQLLFYSVGIGQISSEVPQNLSASRPQDRQFILSSKKLLLSDSGFYLCAWREGFTEAFFGQGTRLTVV.

This clone turned up a few times. The chain recombines TRBV6-5 with TRBJ1-4, with TRBD1 matching over 9 bases. CDR3 length equals 13 residues. The V gene's germline CDR1 is MNHEY and CDR2 SVGAGI. V was clipped by 10 bases and J by 6 bases; unmatched bases: 6. The CDR3 DNA sequence: TGTGCCACCACCTGGACAGGGGATGAAAAACTGTTTTTT. As protein: CATTWTGDEKLFF.

The J gene is TRBJ2-7, the V gene TRBV30, with 8 bases lining up with TRBD2. Unmatched junction bases numbered 13, after V lost 0 bases and J lost 3 bases. This CDR3 comprises 17 residues. Germline CDR1 reads GTSNPN; CDR2 reads SVGIG (reference sequence). CDR3 sequence reads: CAWSVQGGGLGGYEQYF. The CDR3 nucleotides are TGTGCCTGGAGTGTACAGGGTGGGGGACTAGGGGGCTACGAGCAGTACTTC.

This chain links TRBV6-1 with TRBJ1-3; D may be TRBD1 (5 bases). Germline V lookup: CDR1 MNHNS, CDR2 SASEGT. This CDR3 spans 14 amino acids. V was shortened by 1 base and J by 3 bases, with 7 bases between the two germline ends. In nucleotides, the CDR3 is TGTGCCAGCAGTGAAGGGACATTTGGAAACACCATATATTTT. It codes for CASSEGTFGNTIYF.

The chain carries TRBV2 and TRBJ1-5, with D tentatively TRBD1 (5 bases). CDR1 and CDR2 from the germline V gene are SNHLY and FYNNEI. The CDR3 spans 14 residues. Trimming took 5 bases from V and 6 from J, leaving 14 bases between them. CDR3 DNA sequence: TGTGCCAGCAGTTTGGGAGGGGAGGGTCAGCCCCAGCATTTT. It is translated as CASSLGGEGQPQHF. Drawing the rest from reference TRBV2 and TRBJ1-5, the complete variable domain is EPEVTQTPSHQVTQMGQEVILRCVPISNHLYFYWYRQILGQKVEFLVSFYNNEISEKSEIFDDQFSVERPDGSNFTLKIRSTKLEDSAMYFCASSLGGEGQPQHFGDGTRLSIL.

This clone is deemed medium-sized. The gene calls are TRBV6-2 or TRBV6-3 and TRBJ2-7; no firm D call. Trimming took off 0 bases at V and 6 bases at J, with 6 bases between the two ends. The germline V gene encodes CDR1 MNHEY and CDR2 SVGEGT. CDR3 length equals 12 residues. CDR3 bases: TGTGCCAGCAGTTACTCCCACGGCGAGCAGTACTTC. Its protein product is CASSYSHGEQYF.

A remark on this clone: This is likely an artifact of a read error, given a far larger clone one base away. Within the sample, other DNA sequences also encode this same CDR3. J is TRBJ2-7 and V is TRBV5-1; 8 nucleotides agree with TRBD2. The length of the CDR3 is 16 residues. CDR1 is SGHRS and CDR2 is YFSETQ in the germline V gene. CDR3 loop: CPRLRRRGGRGGEQYF. The CDR3 DNA is TGCCCCCGGTTGCGCCGTCGGGGGGGCCGGGGGGGGGAGCAGTACTTC.

In its sample, this clone was seen a few times. V usage is TRBV9 and J usage is TRBJ1-5, with D tentatively TRBD1 (5 bases). Looked up from germline, CDR1 is SGDLS and CDR2 is YYNGEE. The CDR3 is made up of 15 amino acids. The germline V and J ends were trimmed by 0 bases and 2 bases, with 9 bases remaining between them. CDR3 sequence reads: CASSVGGGGNQPQHF. The CDR3 DNA is TGTGCCAGCAGCGTAGGCGGAGGGGGCAATCAGCCCCAGCATTTT.

This chain connects TRBV5-4 to TRBJ2-3, with TRBD2 matching over 7 bases. The trim removed 4 bases at V and 2 bases at J, leaving 7 bases unmatched. CDR1 and CDR2 from the germline V gene are SGHNT and YYREEE (reference sequence). The CDR3 spans 15 residues. The CDR3 nucleotides are TGTGCCAGCAGCAACGGGACTACCTACACAGATACGCAGTATTTT. As protein: CASSNGTTYTDTQYF.

CDR3 loop: CASSLVTQGGTDTQYF. The CDR3 region has the DNA TGTGCCAGCAGCTTAGTAACCCAGGGGGGCACAGATACGCAGTATTTT. This chain uses TRBV7-9 with TRBJ2-3; 7 bases align to TRBD1. The germline CDR1 and CDR2 sequences are SEHNR and FQNEAQ (reference sequence). Trimming took 1 base from V and 1 from J; bases not matched to a gene: 5. The length of the CDR3 is 16 residues.

This chain uses TRBV6-2 or TRBV6-3 with TRBJ1-2, with D perhaps matching TRBD1 (6 bases). Trimming stripped 5 bases from V and 8 bases from J, with 12 bases between. The germline gives CDR1 MNHEY, CDR2 SVGEGT. CDR3 length equals 12 residues. CDR3 sequence: CASSTGPGGYTF. The CDR3 nucleotides are TGTGCCAGCAGTACAGGGCCGGGAGGCTACACCTTC.

This clone occurred a few times. This chain connects TRBV30 to TRBJ1-3, with TRBD1 matching over 9 bases. This CDR3 spans 16 amino acids. Germline trimming cut 4 bases from V and 4 bases from J; bases unmatched to any gene: 11. Germline assignment: CDR1 GTSNPN and CDR2 SVGIG (reference sequence). CDR3 coding DNA: TGTGCCTGGAACAGGGGGCGAATCCTCTCCGGAAACACCATATATTTT. Translated, it gives CAWNRGRILSGNTIYF.

This clone was recorded once. This sequence joins TRBV5-4 and TRBJ2-1; 10 positions agree with TRBD2. CDR1 is SGHNT and CDR2 is YYREEE in the germline V gene (reference sequence). The CDR3 is 16 residues long. V was pared by 7 bases and J by 3 bases, with 10 bases of the junction left unmatched. CDR3 nucleotides: TGTGCCAGCTACGAGGGAGGACTAGCGGTCTACAATGAGCAGTTCTTC. Its protein product is CASYEGGLAVYNEQFF.

This clone was seen a handful of times. This rearrangement joins TRBV7-9 to TRBJ1-6, with no clear D. This CDR3 contains 13 residues. Germline-derived CDR1 and CDR2 are SEHNR and FQNEAQ (reference sequence). V shed 11 bases and J shed 5 bases, with 13 bases lying between them. The CDR3, as DNA: TGTGCCTCAGAGGCACTTAATAATTCACCCCTCCACTTT. The encoded protein is CASEALNNSPLHF.

The genes are TRBV11-1 and TRBJ2-7; possibly TRBD1 for D (6 bases). V lost 1 base to trimming and J lost 3 bases, with 13 bases between them. Germline V gene data show CDR1 as SGHAT and CDR2 as FQDESV (reference sequence). CDR3 size: 15 residues. CDR3 amino acids: CASSLDRAGFYEQYF. As DNA, the CDR3 is TGTGCCAGCAGCTTAGACAGGGCTGGTTTCTACGAGCAGTACTTC.

As regards this clone: The sample holds other DNA sequences that translate to the same CDR3. This chain uses TRBV5-1 with TRBJ1-2; D not certain. CDR3 size: 13 residues. Per the germline V gene, CDR1 is SGHRS and CDR2 is YFSETQ. Trimming took off 3 bases at V and 4 bases at J, with 10 bases between the two ends. The CDR3 is CASSSGSSYGYTF. As DNA, the CDR3 is TGCGCCAGCAGCTCCGGGAGCTCCTATGGCTACACCTTC.

This clone was detected once. The chain employs TRBV27 and TRBJ1-1, with TRBD1 matching 9 bases. The CDR3 totals 15 residues. Germline V lookup: CDR1 MNHEY, CDR2 SMNVEV (reference sequence). Trimming cost V 5 bases and J 3 bases; bases outside gene matches: 7. CDR3 DNA: TGTGCCAGCAGTCTGGGACAGGGTTGGGACACTGAAGCTTTCTTT. Translation gives CASSLGQGWDTEAFF.

The chain combines TRBV5-5 with TRBJ1-1; D is ambiguous. Germline CDR1 reads SGHKS; CDR2 reads YYEKEE (reference sequence). The germline V and J ends were trimmed by 0 bases and 1 base, with 7 bases remaining between them. The CDR3 runs 14 residues. CDR3 in DNA: TGTGCCAGCAGCTTGGAGGCGGGGAACACTGAAGCTTTCTTT. As protein: CASSLEAGNTEAFF.

This CDR3 is CASRGTGRNTGELFF. CDR3 nucleotide sequence: TGTGCCAGTCGCGGGACAGGGAGGAACACCGGGGAGCTGTTTTTT. J is TRBJ2-2 and V is TRBV6-5, with 9 bases that match TRBD1. The ends lost 9 bases at V and 1 base at J; junction bases unmatched: 6. Germline loops: CDR1 MNHEY, CDR2 SVGAGI. CDR3 length: 15 residues.

This clone was detected many times. The rearrangement links TRBV10-2 to TRBJ1-2; tentatively, D is TRBD1 (5 bases). Trimming removed 8 bases from V and 7 bases from J, with 14 bases in between. Germline V lookup: CDR1 WSHSY, CDR2 SAAADI. The CDR3 is made up of 12 amino acids. The CDR3 spells CASSAGRGGYTF. CDR3 nucleotides: TGCGCCAGCTCGGCAGGGCGTGGTGGCTACACCTTC.

The chain is built from TRBV24-1 and TRBJ2-1, with 9 nucleotides matching TRBD1. The germline CDR1 and CDR2 sequences are KGHDR and SFDVKD. This CDR3 spans 15 amino acids. Germline trimming cut 3 bases from V and 9 bases from J; bases unmatched to any gene: 8. CDR3 protein: CATSDPRTGVAEQFF. The CDR3 nucleotides are TGTGCCACCAGTGATCCCCGGACAGGGGTTGCTGAGCAGTTCTTC.